The 5 T cell receptor beta chains in this list originate from one sample, sequenced in a study of spatial heterogeneity in lung cancer. Time point noted: sample taken at primary tumor resection. Extraction of whole RNA from tumor, nontumor lung or frozen PBMC preceded unsorted sequencing. TCRdb redid the calling of the 5' RACE reads with MiXCR, one entry per CDR3 protein. Of about 3,700 distinct CDR3 sequences listed, 7% were seen once; the top ten hold around 18%. The sample in question was normal lung tissue next to the tumor, obtained at surgery. Receptors were obtained from a male donor with early-stage non-small cell lung cancer.

This clonotype is classed as medium-sized (0.01 to 0.1%). The chain couples TRBV7-2 to TRBJ2-3; D is ambiguous. Germline CDR1 SGHTA, CDR2 FQGNSA. The V gene lost 6 bases and the J gene lost 0 bases, with 13 bases spanning the gap. This CDR3 is 15 amino acids long. For the CDR3, the DNA is TGTGCCAGCAGTTTTACAGATCCTAGCACAGATACGCAGTATTTT. This encodes CASSFTDPSTDTQYF.

This clonotype was picked up a small number of times. The gene calls are TRBV7-2 and TRBJ2-1; 12 nucleotides line up with TRBD2. Germline values: CDR1 SGHTA, CDR2 FQGNSA. V gave up 5 bases and J gave up 4 bases; unmatched junction bases: 3. This CDR3 is 15 amino acids long. CDR3 bases: TGTGCCAGCAGCCCAACTAGCGGGGGGTACAATGAGCAGTTCTTC. Amino acid sequence: CASSPTSGGYNEQFF.

Judged by abundance, this clonotype is medium-sized. J is TRBJ1-1 and V is TRBV7-2; no definite D call. Trimming removed 1 base from V and 4 bases from J, with 7 bases in between. The germline gives CDR1 SGHTA, CDR2 FQGNSA. The CDR3 spans 13 residues. The CDR3 DNA sequence: TGTGCCAGCAGCTTAGATCAGCCCACTGAAGCTTTCTTT. It codes for CASSLDQPTEAFF.

In its sample, this clonotype is medium-sized (0.01 to 0.1%). The chain couples TRBV6-2 or TRBV6-3 to TRBJ2-7; 7 bases align to TRBD1. Germline V CDR1 and CDR2: MNHEY, SVGEGT. The V gene end was trimmed by 6 bases and the J gene end by 0 bases; junction bases not matched to a gene: 8. The CDR3 totals 15 residues. For the CDR3, the DNA is TGTGCCAGCAGCCCGGGACAGAGAAGCTCCTACGAGCAGTACGTC. It specifies CASSPGQRSSYEQYV.

This clonotype is medium-sized within its sample. This chain uses TRBV20-1 with TRBJ2-3; 8 bases align to TRBD2. This CDR3 region has 14 residues. Germline V gene data show CDR1 as DFQATT and CDR2 as SNEGSKA (reference sequence). V shed 5 bases, J shed 1 base, and the junction held 5 bases outside the gene matches. CDR3 nucleotide sequence: TGCAGTGCTGGAAAAGCGGGGGGCACAGATACGCAGTATTTT. This translates into CSAGKAGGTDTQYF.